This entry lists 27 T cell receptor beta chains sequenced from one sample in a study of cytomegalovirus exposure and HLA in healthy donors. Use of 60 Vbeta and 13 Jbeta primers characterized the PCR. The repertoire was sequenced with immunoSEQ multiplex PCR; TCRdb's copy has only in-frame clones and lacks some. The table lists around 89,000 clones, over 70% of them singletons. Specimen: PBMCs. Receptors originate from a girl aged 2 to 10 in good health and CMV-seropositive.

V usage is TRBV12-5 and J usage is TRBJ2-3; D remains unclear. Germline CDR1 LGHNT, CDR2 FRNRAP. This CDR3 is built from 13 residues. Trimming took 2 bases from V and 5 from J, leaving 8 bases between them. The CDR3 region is CASGLNSLDTQYF. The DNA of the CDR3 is TGTGCTAGTGGTTTGAATTCCCTAGATACGCAGTATTTT.

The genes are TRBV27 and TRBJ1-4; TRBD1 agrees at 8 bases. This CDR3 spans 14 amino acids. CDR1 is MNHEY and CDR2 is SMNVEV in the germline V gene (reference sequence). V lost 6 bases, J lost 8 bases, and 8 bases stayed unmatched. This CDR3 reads CASRIGQGREKLFF. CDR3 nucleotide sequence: TGTGCCAGCAGAATCGGACAGGGCCGGGAAAAACTGTTTTTT.

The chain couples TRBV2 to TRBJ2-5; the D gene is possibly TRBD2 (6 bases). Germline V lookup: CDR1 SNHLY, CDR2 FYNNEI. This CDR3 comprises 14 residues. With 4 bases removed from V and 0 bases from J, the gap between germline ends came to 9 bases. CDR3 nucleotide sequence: TGTGCCAGCAGTGTTGGGGGGAACCAAGAGACCCAGTACTTC. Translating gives CASSVGGNQETQYF.

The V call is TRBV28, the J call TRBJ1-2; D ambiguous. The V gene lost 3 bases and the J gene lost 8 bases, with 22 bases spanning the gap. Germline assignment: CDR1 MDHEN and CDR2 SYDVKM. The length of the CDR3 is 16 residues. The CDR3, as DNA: TGTGCCAGCAGTTTGGTAGCCCCCGTGCCACCCGGGGGCTACACCTTC. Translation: CASSLVAPVPPGGYTF.

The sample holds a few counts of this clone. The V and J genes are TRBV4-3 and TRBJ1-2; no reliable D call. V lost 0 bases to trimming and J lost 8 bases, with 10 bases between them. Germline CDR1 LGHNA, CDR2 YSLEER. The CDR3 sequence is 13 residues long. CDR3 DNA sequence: TGCGCCAGCAGCCAAGATCTAGGTTCGGGCTACACCTTC. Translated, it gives CASSQDLGSGYTF.

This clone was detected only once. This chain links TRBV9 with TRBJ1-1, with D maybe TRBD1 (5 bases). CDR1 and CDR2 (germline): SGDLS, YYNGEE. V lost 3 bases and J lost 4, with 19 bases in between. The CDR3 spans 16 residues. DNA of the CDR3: TGTGCCAGCAGCGCCCAGGGTGGGGATTTTGTCACTGAAGCTTTCTTT. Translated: CASSAQGGDFVTEAFF.

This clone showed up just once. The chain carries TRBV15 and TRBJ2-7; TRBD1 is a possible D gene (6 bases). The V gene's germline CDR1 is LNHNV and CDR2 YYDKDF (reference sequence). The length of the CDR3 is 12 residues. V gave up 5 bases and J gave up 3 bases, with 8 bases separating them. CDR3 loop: CATSETGYEQYF. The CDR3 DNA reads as TGTGCCACCAGCGAGACAGGCTACGAGCAGTACTTC.

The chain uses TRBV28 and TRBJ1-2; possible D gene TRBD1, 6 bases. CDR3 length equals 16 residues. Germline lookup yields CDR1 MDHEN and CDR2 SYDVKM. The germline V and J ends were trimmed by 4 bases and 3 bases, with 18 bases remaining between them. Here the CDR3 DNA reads TGTGCCAGCAGTTCAACACCCTACAGGGTGTACTATGGCTACACCTTC. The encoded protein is CASSSTPYRVYYGYTF.

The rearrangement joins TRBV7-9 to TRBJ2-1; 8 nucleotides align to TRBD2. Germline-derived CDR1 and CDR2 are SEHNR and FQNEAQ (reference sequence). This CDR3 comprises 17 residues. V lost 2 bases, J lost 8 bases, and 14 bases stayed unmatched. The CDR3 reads CASSLYTGGPGGDEQFF. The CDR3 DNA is TGTGCCAGCAGCTTATATACGGGAGGGCCCGGTGGTGATGAGCAGTTCTTC.

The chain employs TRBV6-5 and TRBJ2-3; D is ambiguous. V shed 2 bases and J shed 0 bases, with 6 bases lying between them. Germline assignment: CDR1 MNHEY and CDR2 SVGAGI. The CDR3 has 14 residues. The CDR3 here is CASSYRLSTDTQYF. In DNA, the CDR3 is TGTGCCAGCAGTTACCGTCTAAGCACAGATACGCAGTATTTT.

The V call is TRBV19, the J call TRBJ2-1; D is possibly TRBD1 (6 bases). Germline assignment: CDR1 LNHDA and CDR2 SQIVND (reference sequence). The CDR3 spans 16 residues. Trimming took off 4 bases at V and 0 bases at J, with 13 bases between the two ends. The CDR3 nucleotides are TGTGCCAGTAGTACGGCAGGGGTCAGCTCCTACAATGAGCAGTTCTTC. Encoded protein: CASSTAGVSSYNEQFF.

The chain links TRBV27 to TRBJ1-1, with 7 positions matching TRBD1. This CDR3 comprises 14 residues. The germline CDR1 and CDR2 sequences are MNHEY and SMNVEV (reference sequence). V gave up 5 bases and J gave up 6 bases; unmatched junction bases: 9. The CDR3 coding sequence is TGTGCCAGCAGTATTAGGGACAGTCTGGCTGAAGCTTTCTTT. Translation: CASSIRDSLAEAFF.

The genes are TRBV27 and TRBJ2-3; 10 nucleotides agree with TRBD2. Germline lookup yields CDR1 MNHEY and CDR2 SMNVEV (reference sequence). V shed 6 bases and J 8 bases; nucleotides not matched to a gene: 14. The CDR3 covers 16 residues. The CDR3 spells CASSLFWFLAGVTQYF. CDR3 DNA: TGTGCCAGCAGCCTATTTTGGTTTCTAGCGGGAGTTACGCAGTATTTT.

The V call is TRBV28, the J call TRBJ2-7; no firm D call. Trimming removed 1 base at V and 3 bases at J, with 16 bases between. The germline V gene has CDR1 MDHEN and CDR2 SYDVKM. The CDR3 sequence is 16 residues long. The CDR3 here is CASSLYGRLTVYEQYF. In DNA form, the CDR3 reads TGTGCCAGCAGTTTATACGGCAGGTTAACTGTCTACGAGCAGTACTTC.

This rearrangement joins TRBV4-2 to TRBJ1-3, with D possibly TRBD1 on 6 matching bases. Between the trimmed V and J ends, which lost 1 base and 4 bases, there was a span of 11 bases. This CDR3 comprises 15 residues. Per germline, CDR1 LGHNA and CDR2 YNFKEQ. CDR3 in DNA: TGTGCCAGCAGCCAAGTGGGACAAGGAGGAAACACCATATATTTT. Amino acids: CASSQVGQGGNTIYF.

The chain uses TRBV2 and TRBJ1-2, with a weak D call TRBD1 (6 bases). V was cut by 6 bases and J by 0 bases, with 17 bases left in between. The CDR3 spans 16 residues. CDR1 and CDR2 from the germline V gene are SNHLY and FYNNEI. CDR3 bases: TGTGCCAGCAGCCTGGACAGCGATCCCACTAACTATGGCTACACCTTC. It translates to CASSLDSDPTNYGYTF.

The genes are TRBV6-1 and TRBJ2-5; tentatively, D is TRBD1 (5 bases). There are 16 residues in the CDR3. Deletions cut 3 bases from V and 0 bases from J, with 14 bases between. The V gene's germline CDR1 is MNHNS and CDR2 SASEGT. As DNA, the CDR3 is TGTGCCAGCAGTGAGGAATTGCAGGGCTACCAAGAGACCCAGTACTTC. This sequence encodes CASSEELQGYQETQYF.

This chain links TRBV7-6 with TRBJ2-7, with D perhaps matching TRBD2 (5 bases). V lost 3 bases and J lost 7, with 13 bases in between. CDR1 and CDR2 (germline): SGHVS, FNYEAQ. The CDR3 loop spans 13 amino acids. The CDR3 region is CASSFEGVREQYF. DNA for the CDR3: TGTGCCAGCAGCTTCGAGGGAGTGAGGGAGCAGTACTTC.

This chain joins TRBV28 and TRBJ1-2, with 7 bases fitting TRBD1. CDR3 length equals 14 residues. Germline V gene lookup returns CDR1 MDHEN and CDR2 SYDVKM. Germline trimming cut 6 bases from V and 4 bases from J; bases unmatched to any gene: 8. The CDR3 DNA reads TGTGCCAGCAGAAGAAGACAGGGCGGCTATGGCTACACCTTC. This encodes CASRRRQGGYGYTF.

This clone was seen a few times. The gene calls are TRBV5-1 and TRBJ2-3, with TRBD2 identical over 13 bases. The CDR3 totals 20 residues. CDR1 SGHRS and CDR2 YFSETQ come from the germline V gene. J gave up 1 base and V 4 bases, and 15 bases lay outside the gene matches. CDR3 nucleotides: TGCGCCAGCAGCCCCGGGTTCGGGACTAGCGGGACGTCTGGCACAGATACGCAGTATTTT. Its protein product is CASSPGFGTSGTSGTDTQYF.

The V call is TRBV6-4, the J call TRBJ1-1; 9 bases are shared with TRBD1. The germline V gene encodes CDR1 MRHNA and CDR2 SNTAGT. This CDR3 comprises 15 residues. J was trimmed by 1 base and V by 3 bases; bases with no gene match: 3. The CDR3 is CASSEETGGNTEAFF. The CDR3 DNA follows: TGTGCCAGCAGTGAAGAGACAGGGGGGAACACTGAAGCTTTCTTT.

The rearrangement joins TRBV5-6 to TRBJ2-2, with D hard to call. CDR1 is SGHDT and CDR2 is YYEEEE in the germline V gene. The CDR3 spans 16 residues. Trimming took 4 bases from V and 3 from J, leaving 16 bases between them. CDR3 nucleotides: TGTGCCAGCAGCCCCGCTAGTATTCGGGACACCGGGGAGCTGTTTTTT. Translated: CASSPASIRDTGELFF.

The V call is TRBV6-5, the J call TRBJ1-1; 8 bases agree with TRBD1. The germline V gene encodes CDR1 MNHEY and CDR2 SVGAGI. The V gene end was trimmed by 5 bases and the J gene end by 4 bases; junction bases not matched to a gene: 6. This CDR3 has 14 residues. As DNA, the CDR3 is TGTGCCAGCAGTCGCCAGGGGGCGCTCACTGAAGCTTTCTTT. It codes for CASSRQGALTEAFF.

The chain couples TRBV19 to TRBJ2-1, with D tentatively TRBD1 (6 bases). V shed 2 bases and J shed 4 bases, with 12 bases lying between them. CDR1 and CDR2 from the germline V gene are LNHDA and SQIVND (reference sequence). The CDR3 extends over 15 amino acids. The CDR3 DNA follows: TGTGCCAGTAGTATAACCTCCGGGACATACAATGAGCAGTTCTTC. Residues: CASSITSGTYNEQFF.

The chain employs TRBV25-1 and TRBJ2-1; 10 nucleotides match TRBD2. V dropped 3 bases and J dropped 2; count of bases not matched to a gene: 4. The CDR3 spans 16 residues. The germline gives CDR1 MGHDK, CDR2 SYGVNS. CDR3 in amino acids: CASSDYSGRTYNEQFF. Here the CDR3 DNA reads TGTGCCAGCAGTGATTATAGCGGGAGGACCTACAATGAGCAGTTCTTC.

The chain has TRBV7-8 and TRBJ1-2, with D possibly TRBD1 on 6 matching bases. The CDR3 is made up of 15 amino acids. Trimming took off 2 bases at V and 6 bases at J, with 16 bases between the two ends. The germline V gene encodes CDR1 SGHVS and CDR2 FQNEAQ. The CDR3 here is CASSLRSAGANGYTF. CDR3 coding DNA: TGTGCCAGCAGCTTAAGAAGTGCAGGGGCCAATGGCTACACCTTC.

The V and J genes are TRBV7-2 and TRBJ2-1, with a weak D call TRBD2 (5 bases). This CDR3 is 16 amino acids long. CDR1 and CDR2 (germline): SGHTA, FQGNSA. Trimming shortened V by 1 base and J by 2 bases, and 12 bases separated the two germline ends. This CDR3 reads CASSLESGSPYNEQFF. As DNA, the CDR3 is TGTGCCAGCAGCTTAGAAAGCGGTAGCCCCTACAATGAGCAGTTCTTC. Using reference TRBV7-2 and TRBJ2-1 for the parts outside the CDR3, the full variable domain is GAGVSQSPSNKVTEKGKDVELRCDPISGHTALYWYRQSLGQGLEFLIYFQGNSAPDKSGLPSDRFSAERTGGSVSTLTIQRTQQEDSAVYLCASSLESGSPYNEQFFGPGTRLTVL.